This paragraph reports one T cell receptor beta chain. Its antigen remains unknown. The data were taken from a study of monozygotic twins with inflammatory bowel disease. Overall study results and limits: Fewer clonotypes were shared with others by IBD patients than by healthy twins, especially with disease activity.

CDR3 length equals 16 residues. The germline V gene encodes CDR1 MNHEY and CDR2 SVGAGI. UMIs incorporating a 6-nucleotide sample barcode were appended by means of template switching. TCRalpha along with TCRbeta cDNA was subjected to two nested PCRs lasting 16 and 9 cycles. TCRdb re-called the 5' RACE reads and gives one entry per CDR3 protein, without DNA. Here the sample table reports under 200,000 distinct CDR3 sequences. This TCR was recovered from a human donor with ulcerative colitis or Crohn's disease, or a healthy co-twin of an affected twin (not recorded which). The chain is built from TRBV6-5 and TRBJ1-3; TCRdb's D call, TRBD1, is unchecked because there is no DNA. Sequencing used blood. The CDR3 is CASSTRTGSPGNTIYF.